This TCR beta chain originates from a study of blood T cell repertoires in COVID-19 (TCRdb year 2020). At the level of the whole study: The collaborator samples originated in the United States, Italy and Spain and spanned the acute and convalescent phases of COVID-19. The prospective study material was composed of cDNA or gDNA derived from T cells, B-cell-depleted T cells, or PBMCs. Subjects who had been exposed to COVID-19, were actively infected with it, or had recovered from it provided the deeply sampled blood TCRbeta repertoires that made up the dataset. The repertoires were released in a freely available public database intended as a resource for research on the immune response to SARS-CoV-2. The samples were drawn from two sources: the first 160 participants of the ongoing ImmuneRACE study, and about 1,300 subjects contributed by 6 global collaborators. Sample metadata almost always included a de-identified subject ID, COVID-19 status, age in years and sex. Where available, HLA class I and class II types were taken from metadata supplied by the sample provider and were not determined by assay-based typing. The paper as a whole reports these results and caveats: Clinical and demographic metadata were provided uncurated, with the amount varying by source and participant.

Details on this clone: There is no known antigen for this receptor. Per-base quality was not reported, and no clone a single base away is much larger than it.

In Seattle, one collaborating source enrolled patients while the infection was active and tracked those patients longitudinally over the course of disease. Collaborating institutions collected whole blood in K2EDTA tubes following their own protocols. For TCRbeta analysis, collaborator samples were shipped as frozen whole blood, as isolated PBMCs, or as DNA extracted from either sample type. TCRbeta CDR3 regions were amplified from genomic DNA using the immunoSEQ Assay, a bias-controlled multiplex PCR. For the original study's pipeline: Nucleated cell counts per sample were estimated from amplification of reference gene primers within the assay. Sequence reads were collapsed and filtered to measure the absolute abundance of every unique TCRbeta CDR3 rearrangement. For each sample, productive Simpson clonality was calculated as the square root of Simpson's diversity index over productive rearrangements. The clones in this table, taken by TCRdb from immuneACCESS, are in-frame only. Not every clone is retained; where verified, under half of the shortfall comes from an unresolved V gene, and the cause of the rest is unknown. For V, J and clone size, that table is used; D and trimming come from the DNA. In all, the sample holds almost 400,000 clones, and around 87% of those were seen once. The top ten clonotypes cover over 2% of the sample.

V ends up 0 bases short and J 4 bases short, with an unmatched junction base count of 6. Via the germline V gene (reference sequence), CDR1 is LGHDT and CDR2 YNNKEL. From the cysteine up to the phenylalanine, the CDR3 has a length of 17 residues. Only CDR3 DNA is held: 51 bases, read in frame from base 1. Input material: peripheral blood. The source of this sequence is a woman in her sixties or seventies with COVID-19, enrolled during active disease. The chain links TRBV3-1 (or the pseudogene TRBV3-2) with TRBJ2-2; 9 nucleotides in the junction match TRBD2. The CDR3 region reads CASSQEFASGVTGELFF. The nucleotides read TGTGCCAGCAGCCAAGAGTTCGCTAGCGGGGTCACCGGGGAGCTGTTTTTT.